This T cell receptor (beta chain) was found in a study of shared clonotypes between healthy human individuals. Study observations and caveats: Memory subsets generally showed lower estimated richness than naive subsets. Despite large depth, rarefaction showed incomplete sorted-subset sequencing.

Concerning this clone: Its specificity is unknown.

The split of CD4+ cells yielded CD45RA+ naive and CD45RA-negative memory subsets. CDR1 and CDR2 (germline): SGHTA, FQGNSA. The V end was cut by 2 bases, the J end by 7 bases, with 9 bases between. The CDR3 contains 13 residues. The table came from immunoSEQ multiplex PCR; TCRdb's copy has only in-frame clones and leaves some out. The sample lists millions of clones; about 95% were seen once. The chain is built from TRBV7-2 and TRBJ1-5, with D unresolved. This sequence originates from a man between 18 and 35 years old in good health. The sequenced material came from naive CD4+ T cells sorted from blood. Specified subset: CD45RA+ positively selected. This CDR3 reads CASSLNDPQPQHF. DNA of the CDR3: TGTGCCAGCAGCTTAAATGACCCCCAGCCCCAGCATTTT. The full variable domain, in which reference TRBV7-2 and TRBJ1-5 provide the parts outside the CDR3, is GAGVSQSPSNKVTEKGKDVELRCDPISGHTALYWYRQSLGQGLEFLIYFQGNSAPDKSGLPSDRFSAERTGGSVSTLTIQRTQQEDSAVYLCASSLNDPQPQHFGDGTRLSIL.